This is a list of T cell receptor beta chains from one sample in a study of shared clonotypes between healthy human individuals. Repertoires were generated with immunoSEQ multiplex PCR, while TCRdb's copy carries only in-frame clones and drops some. The profile covers about 2.3 million clones, with approximately 93% appearing a single time and 0.39% taken by the ten largest. The specimen was naive CD4+ T cells from PBMCs. These receptors were obtained from a man aged 18 to 30 in good health. Some clones in this sample may be carry-over from other donors' samples. The CDR3 runs from the conserved cysteine through the conserved F or W. Each record gives: CDR3 protein, CDR3 DNA, V gene, D gene, J gene, clone size. A D gene is named only where the DNA matches it firmly. Size is omitted from some rows. Given values are once, few, many or a class for expanded clones.

CASSSTGRSYNEQFF,TGTGCCAGCAGTTCTACAGGGAGATCCTACAATGAGCAGTTCTTC,TRBV6-5,NA,TRBJ2-1,NA
CASSQGSGGGTEAFF,TGTGCCAGTAGTCAAGGATCGGGGGGCGGCACTGAAGCTTTCTTT,TRBV19,NA,TRBJ1-1,NA
CASSRGGTNEKLFF,TGTGCCAGCAGTCGAGGGGGAACTAATGAAAAACTGTTTTTT,TRBV6-5,NA,TRBJ1-4,NA
CASSVPSGGRNQPQHF,TGTGCCAGCAGCGTACCCTCCGGCGGACGAAATCAGCCCCAGCATTTT,TRBV9,NA,TRBJ1-5,NA
CASSLLTSGRSNEQFF,TGCGCCAGCAGCTTGCTTACTAGCGGGAGAAGTAATGAGCAGTTCTTC,TRBV5-1,TRBD2,TRBJ2-1,NA
CASSLSDAHYEQYF,TGTGCCAGCTCACTATCGGACGCTCACTACGAGCAGTACTTC,TRBV18,NA,TRBJ2-7,NA
CASSSGQGAPSGNYNEQFF,TGTGCCAGCAGCTCGGGACAGGGGGCGCCTAGCGGGAACTACAATGAGCAGTTCTTC,TRBV7-9,TRBD1,TRBJ2-1,NA
CASSFSSRPTDTQYF,TGCGCCAGCAGCTTTTCTTCGCGGCCCACAGATACGCAGTATTTT,TRBV5-1,NA,TRBJ2-3,NA
CASSFIPGELFF,TGTGCCAGCAGTTTCATCCCTGGGGAGCTGTTTTTT,TRBV27,NA,TRBJ2-2,NA
CASSPYSESDTQYF,TGTGCCAGCTCACCGTACAGTGAGTCAGATACGCAGTATTTT,TRBV18,NA,TRBJ2-3,NA
CASSPGPKDRAGQPQHF,TGTGCCAGCAGTCCCGGGCCCAAAGACAGGGCTGGACAGCCCCAGCATTTT,TRBV5-8,TRBD1,TRBJ1-5,NA
CASSLGPETQYF,TGTGCCAGCAGCTTGGGTCCGGAGACCCAGTACTTC,TRBV5-4,NA,TRBJ2-5,NA
CASSNQPNTEAFF,TGTGCCAGCAGCAACCAACCGAACACTGAAGCTTTCTTT,TRBV7-2,NA,TRBJ1-1,NA
CASSLLRGEAFF,TGTGCCAGCAGTTTATTGCGTGGTGAAGCTTTCTTT,TRBV28,NA,TRBJ1-1,NA
CASSPSGGTYEQYF,TGTGCCAGCAGCCCTAGCGGGGGCACCTACGAGCAGTACTTC,TRBV9,TRBD2,TRBJ2-7,once
CSPVRGTEAFF,TGCAGCCCGGTCAGGGGGACTGAAGCTTTCTTT,TRBV20-1,TRBD1,TRBJ1-1,NA
CASSPLMGSGTEAFF,TGTGCCAGCAGCCCGTTGATGGGTTCGGGCACTGAAGCTTTCTTT,TRBV9,NA,TRBJ1-1,NA
CASSDRTAPTNEQFF,TGCGCCAGCAGTGATCGGACAGCCCCTACAAATGAGCAGTTCTTC,TRBV10-1,NA,TRBJ2-1,NA
CASSIRGTTDTQYF,TGTGCCAGTAGTATAAGGGGGACAACAGATACGCAGTATTTT,TRBV19,NA,TRBJ2-3,NA
CASSEAGWIQYF,TGTGCCAGCAGTGAGGCGGGATGGATCCAGTACTTC,TRBV25-1,NA,TRBJ2-5,few
CASSVGHAGSTGELFF,TGTGCCAGCAGCGTAGGTCACGCAGGGAGTACCGGGGAGCTGTTTTTT,TRBV9,NA,TRBJ2-2,NA
CASSSQGIGETQYF,TGTGCCAGCTCATCGCAGGGGATCGGGGAGACCCAGTACTTC,TRBV18,NA,TRBJ2-5,NA
CASSPQGDTEAFF,TGCGCCAGCAGCCCCCAGGGAGACACTGAAGCTTTCTTT,TRBV4-3,NA,TRBJ1-1,NA
CASSAGGTAYNEQFF,TGTGCCAGCAGCGCCGGGGGGACAGCTTACAATGAGCAGTTCTTC,TRBV11-2,NA,TRBJ2-1,NA
CASSRGEIETQYF,TGTGCCAGCTCCCGGGGTGAGATTGAGACCCAGTACTTC,TRBV6-1,NA,TRBJ2-5,NA
CASSTLAAITDTQYF,TGTGCCAGCAGCACCCTAGCGGCCATCACAGATACGCAGTATTTT,TRBV7-6,TRBD2,TRBJ2-3,once
CASSLAQASSYEQYF,TGTGCCAGCAGCTTAGCGCAAGCGAGCTCCTACGAGCAGTACTTC,TRBV7-2,NA,TRBJ2-7,NA
CASSLTGGSYNEQFF,TGTGCCAGCAGTCTGACAGGGGGTTCCTACAATGAGCAGTTCTTC,TRBV2,TRBD1,TRBJ2-1,NA
CASSDLGARAFF,TGTGCCAGCAGTGATTTAGGGGCCAGAGCTTTCTTT,TRBV2,NA,TRBJ1-1,few
CAIRTNSYEQYF,TGTGCCATCAGGACTAACTCCTACGAGCAGTACTTC,TRBV28,NA,TRBJ2-7,NA
CASSLQGGTLDTIYF,TGCGCCAGCAGCTTGCAGGGAGGGACCTTGGACACCATATATTTT,TRBV5-1,NA,TRBJ1-3,NA
CASSEALLNLNQPQHF,TGTGCCAGCAGTGAAGCGCTTCTGAACCTAAATCAGCCCCAGCATTTT,TRBV6-1,NA,TRBJ1-5,NA
CASSLSVGEDYGYTF,TGTGCCAGCAGCTTAAGCGTAGGGGAAGACTATGGCTACACCTTC,TRBV7-3,NA,TRBJ1-2,NA
CASRSTGEGKNIQYF,TGTGCCAGCAGGTCGACAGGGGAAGGAAAAAACATTCAGTACTTC,TRBV6-6,TRBD1,TRBJ2-4,NA
CASSFGTTVLDTQYF,TGTGCCAGCAGCTTTGGAACTACCGTTCTGGATACGCAGTATTTT,TRBV5-8,NA,TRBJ2-3,NA
CASSLGRLAGFGEQYF,TGTGCCAGCAGCTTAGGACGACTAGCGGGATTCGGCGAGCAGTACTTC,TRBV7-2,TRBD2,TRBJ2-7,NA
CASSPSTEKLFF,TGTGCCAGCAGCCCCAGTACGGAAAAACTGTTTTTT,TRBV28,NA,TRBJ1-4,once
CASSPAQGNYGYTF,TGTGCCAGCAGCCCCGCTCAGGGAAACTATGGCTACACCTTC,TRBV7-2,NA,TRBJ1-2,NA
CASSLGGQHNEQFF,TGCGCCAGCAGCTTGGGGGGACAGCACAATGAGCAGTTCTTC,TRBV5-1,TRBD1,TRBJ2-1,NA
CASSPRDRERYGYTF,TGTGCCAGCAGTCCACGGGACAGGGAACGCTATGGCTACACCTTC,TRBV28,TRBD1,TRBJ1-2,NA
CASRRSPGTGYEQYF,TGTGCCAGCAGACGTAGCCCCGGGACAGGGTACGAGCAGTACTTC,TRBV11-2,TRBD1,TRBJ2-7,NA
CASSSPGTGVYEQYF,TGTGCCAGTAGTAGCCCCGGGACAGGTGTATACGAGCAGTACTTC,TRBV19,TRBD1,TRBJ2-7,NA
CASSLTVNQPQHF,TGCGCCAGCAGCTTGACAGTTAATCAGCCCCAGCATTTT,TRBV5-1,NA,TRBJ1-5,few
CASSYSGAAAYEQYF,TGTGCCAGCAGTTACTCTGGGGCGGCAGCCTACGAGCAGTACTTC,TRBV6-5,NA,TRBJ2-7,NA
CASGGSGTPDTQYF,TGCGCCAGCGGAGGTAGCGGGACGCCAGATACGCAGTATTTT,TRBV5-1,TRBD2,TRBJ2-3,once
CASSWRPYVRTDEQYF,TGTGCCAGCAGCTGGAGACCTTATGTCAGGACCGACGAGCAGTACTTC,TRBV11-2,NA,TRBJ2-7,NA
CASSLTQGFTDTQYF,TGTGCCAGCAGCCTAACGCAGGGATTCACAGATACGCAGTATTTT,TRBV5-7,NA,TRBJ2-3,NA